Listed below are T cell receptor beta chains from one sample, sequenced in a study of blood T cell repertoires in COVID-19. Sequenced by immunoSEQ multiplex PCR; TCRdb stores in-frame clones only, minus some. The table has around 300,000 clones, about nine tenths seen once. Sequencing was performed on peripheral blood. These receptors came from a woman aged 40 to 50 with acute or convalescent COVID-19. CDR3s include the opening cysteine and the closing phenylalanine or tryptophan. A D gene is named only where the DNA matches it firmly. Some rows have no size entry. The others give once, few or many, or a class for an expanded clone.

D gene: .
V gene: TRBV27
J gene: TRBJ1-2
clone size: .
CDR3 DNA: TGTGCCAGCAGTTTACAGGGGCCTAACTATGGCTACACCTTC
CDR3 protein: CASSLQGPNYGYTF

D gene: .
V gene: TRBV30
J gene: TRBJ1-4
clone size: .
CDR3 DNA: TGTGCCTGGAGGCTCAGGGGCATAACTGAAAAACTGTTTTTT
CDR3 protein: CAWRLRGITEKLFF

D gene: TRBD1
V gene: TRBV2
J gene: TRBJ1-1
clone size: once
CDR3 DNA: TGTGCCAGCAGCAGACAGGGGGAGACTGAAGCTTTCTTT
CDR3 protein: CASSRQGETEAFF

D gene: .
V gene: TRBV18
J gene: TRBJ1-1
clone size: .
CDR3 DNA: TGTGCCAGCTCACCCGCCCAGGGGAGGGCCACTGAAGCTTTCTTT
CDR3 protein: CASSPAQGRATEAFF

D gene: .
V gene: TRBV5-4
J gene: TRBJ1-3
clone size: .
CDR3 DNA: TGTGCCAGCAGCCGGGACATCGGAAACACCATATATTTT
CDR3 protein: CASSRDIGNTIYF

D gene: .
V gene: TRBV5-1
J gene: TRBJ1-2
clone size: .
CDR3 DNA: TGCGCCAGCAGCCGTCCAGAGGACACCAACTATGGCTACACCTTC
CDR3 protein: CASSRPEDTNYGYTF

D gene: TRBD1
V gene: TRBV2
J gene: TRBJ1-5
clone size: .
CDR3 DNA: TGTGCCAGCAGCAGACAGGGGTTTGGCAATCAGCCCCAGCATTTT
CDR3 protein: CASSRQGFGNQPQHF

D gene: .
V gene: TRBV29-1
J gene: TRBJ1-1
clone size: once
CDR3 DNA: TGCAGCGTTGATTGGGGGCTGAACACTGAAGCTTTCTTT
CDR3 protein: CSVDWGLNTEAFF

D gene: TRBD1
V gene: TRBV6-1
J gene: TRBJ1-2
clone size: .
CDR3 DNA: TGTGCCAGCAGTTCATCCCGACAGGGTCTTTATGGCTACACCTTC
CDR3 protein: CASSSSRQGLYGYTF

D gene: .
V gene: TRBV19
J gene: TRBJ2-4
clone size: .
CDR3 DNA: TGTGCCAGTAGGGTACAGGGTCTAGCCAAAAACATTCAGTACTTC
CDR3 protein: CASRVQGLAKNIQYF

D gene: TRBD1
V gene: TRBV2
J gene: TRBJ2-5
clone size: .
CDR3 DNA: TGTGCCAGCAGTGAATTGGACAGGGGGGGGACCCAGTACTTC
CDR3 protein: CASSELDRGGTQYF